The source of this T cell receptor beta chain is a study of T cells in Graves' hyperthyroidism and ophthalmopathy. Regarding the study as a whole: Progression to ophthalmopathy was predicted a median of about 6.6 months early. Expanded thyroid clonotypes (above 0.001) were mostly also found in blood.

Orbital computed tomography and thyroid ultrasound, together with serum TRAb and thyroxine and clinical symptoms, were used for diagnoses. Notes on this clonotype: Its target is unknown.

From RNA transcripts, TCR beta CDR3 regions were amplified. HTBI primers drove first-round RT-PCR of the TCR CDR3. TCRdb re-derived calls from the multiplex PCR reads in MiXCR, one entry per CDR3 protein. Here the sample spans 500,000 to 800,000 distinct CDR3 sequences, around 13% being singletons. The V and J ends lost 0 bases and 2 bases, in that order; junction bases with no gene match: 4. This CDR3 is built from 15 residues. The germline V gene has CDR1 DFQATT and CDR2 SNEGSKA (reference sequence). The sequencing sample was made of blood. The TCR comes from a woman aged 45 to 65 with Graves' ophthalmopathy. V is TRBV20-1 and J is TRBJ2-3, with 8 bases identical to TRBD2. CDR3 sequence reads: CSAREAGGDTDTQYF. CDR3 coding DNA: TGCAGTGCTAGAGAGGCGGGAGGTGACACAGATACGCAGTATTTT.